The 7 T cell receptor beta chains below all came from one sample that was sequenced in a study of cytomegalovirus exposure and HLA in healthy donors. The study ran its PCR with 60 Vbeta and 13 Jbeta primers. The assay was immunoSEQ multiplex PCR, and TCRdb's table has in-frame clones only and misses some. The sample includes some 85,000 clones, over 60% of them seen just once. The specimen was PBMCs. Every receptor here comes from a man aged 40-49 years in good health and CMV-seronegative.

This chain links TRBV2 with TRBJ1-2; no reliable D call. The CDR3 consists of 15 residues. Germline V gene data show CDR1 as SNHLY and CDR2 as FYNNEI. With 2 bases removed from V and 4 bases from J, the gap between germline ends came to 14 bases. DNA of the CDR3: TGTGCCAGCAGTGAACACAGAATAAGCAGCTATGGCTACACCTTC. It specifies CASSEHRISSYGYTF.

V is TRBV7-2 and J is TRBJ1-5; 7 bases agree with TRBD1. This CDR3 is built from 14 residues. V was pared by 6 bases and J by 8 bases, with 10 bases of the junction left unmatched. The germline V gene encodes CDR1 SGHTA and CDR2 FQGNSA. The CDR3 DNA sequence: TGTGCCAGCAGTCTAGGGGGCTCTGTAGAGCCCCAGCATTTT. Protein product: CASSLGGSVEPQHF.

The chain is built from TRBV4-1 and TRBJ2-5; possibly TRBD2 for D (7 bases). The CDR3 contains 15 residues. Per germline, CDR1 MGHRA and CDR2 YSYEKL. V dropped 4 bases and J dropped 3 bases, with 15 bases sitting between them. The chain's CDR3 is CASSPVVGGEETQYF. The CDR3 nucleotides read TGCGCCAGCAGCCCCGTGGTAGGGGGGGAAGAGACCCAGTACTTC.

This sequence joins TRBV6-5 and TRBJ2-1, with 8 bases lining up with TRBD1. The CDR3 runs 14 residues. Losses at the gene ends were 6 bases for V and 4 bases for J; bases not matched to a gene: 5. Germline lookup yields CDR1 MNHEY and CDR2 SVGAGI. The CDR3 reads CASSPGQAYNEQFF. The CDR3 DNA reads as TGTGCCAGCAGCCCGGGACAGGCTTACAATGAGCAGTTCTTC.

The count of this clone is one. The rearrangement links TRBV6-1 to TRBJ1-5; unclear D gene. V gave up 6 bases and J gave up 6 bases, with 9 bases separating them. The CDR3 has 12 residues. Germline V gene data show CDR1 as MNHNS and CDR2 as SASEGT. CDR3 sequence (DNA): TGTGCCAGCAGGAACTATTCTCAGCCCCAGCATTTT. It translates to CASRNYSQPQHF.

V and J are TRBV15 and TRBJ2-7; D may be TRBD1 (5 bases). Germline lookup yields CDR1 LNHNV and CDR2 YYDKDF (reference sequence). Trimming pared 0 bases from V and 1 base from J, leaving 7 bases between. The CDR3 has 14 amino acids. The CDR3 spells CATSRDRASYEQYF. The CDR3 coding sequence is TGTGCCACCAGCAGAGACAGGGCTTCCTACGAGCAGTACTTC. The full variable domain, in which reference TRBV15 and TRBJ2-7 provide the parts outside the CDR3, is DAMVIQNPRYQVTQFGKPVTLSCSQTLNHNVMYWYQQKSSQAPKLLFHYYDKDFNNEADTPDNFQSRRPNTSFCFLDIRSPGLGDTAMYLCATSRDRASYEQYFGPGTRLTVT.

V and J are TRBV6-1 and TRBJ2-1; a weak D match, TRBD2 (5 bases). This CDR3 region has 13 residues. Germline V gives CDR1 MNHNS, CDR2 SASEGT. V was clipped by 8 bases and J by 6 bases, with 14 bases between them. The CDR3 coding sequence is TGTGCCAGCGGTCGGGATTGGGTCAATGAGCAGTTCTTC. Translation: CASGRDWVNEQFF.